Reported below is one T cell receptor beta chain. The CDR3 is made up of 15 amino acids. Trimming removed 6 bases at V and 6 bases at J, with 18 bases between. Germline V gives CDR1 MDHEN, CDR2 SYDVKM. Data came from immunoSEQ multiplex PCR; TCRdb stores just in-frame clones and leaves some out. The sample has roughly 63,000 clones, 70% to 85% seen once. These data come from a study of blood T cell repertoires in COVID-19. This receptor was obtained from a human donor in a cohort sampled during active COVID-19. Sample: peripheral blood. This sequence joins TRBV28 and TRBJ2-1, with D perhaps TRBD1 (5 bases). The CDR3 reads CASRISGLQSNEQFF. In DNA, the CDR3 is TGTGCCAGCAGGATATCAGGGCTTCAGAGCAATGAGCAGTTCTTC.